This T cell receptor (beta chain) was captured in a study of blood T cell repertoires in COVID-19. Study details: Spain, Italy and the United States supplied samples that represented acute and convalescent COVID-19. The cDNA or gDNA used as material had been derived from T cells, B-cell-depleted T cells, or PBMCs.

Generated by immunoSEQ multiplex PCR, the TCRdb table keeps only in-frame clones and is missing some. The table shows some 150,000 clones, with 87% occurring only once. Germline CDR1 and CDR2: MNHEY and SVGAGI. V was clipped by 7 bases and J by 7 bases; unmatched bases: 12. The CDR3 sequence is 15 residues long. The source is a woman aged 45-65 years with acute or convalescent COVID-19. Sample: peripheral blood. V gene TRBV6-5 combines with J gene TRBJ2-7; 11 bases are shared with TRBD1. CDR3 in DNA: TGTGCCAGCAAAATGGACAGGGGGCCAACGGGAGAGCAGTACTTC. This sequence encodes CASKMDRGPTGEQYF.